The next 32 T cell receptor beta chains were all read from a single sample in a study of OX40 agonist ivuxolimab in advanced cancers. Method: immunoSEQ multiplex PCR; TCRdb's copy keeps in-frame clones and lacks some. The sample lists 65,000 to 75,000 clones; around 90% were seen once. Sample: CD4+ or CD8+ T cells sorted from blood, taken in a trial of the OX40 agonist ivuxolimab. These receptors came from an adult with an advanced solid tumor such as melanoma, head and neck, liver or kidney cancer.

The CDR3 is CAWSVLAGASDTQYF. In DNA form, the CDR3 reads TGTGCCTGGAGTGTTTTAGCGGGAGCTTCAGATACGCAGTATTTT. The chain employs TRBV30 and TRBJ2-3; TRBD2 matches 9 bases. The length of the CDR3 is 15 residues. Germline lookup yields CDR1 GTSNPN and CDR2 SVGIG (reference sequence). V lost 0 bases to trimming and J lost 4 bases; unmatched junction nucleotides: 5.

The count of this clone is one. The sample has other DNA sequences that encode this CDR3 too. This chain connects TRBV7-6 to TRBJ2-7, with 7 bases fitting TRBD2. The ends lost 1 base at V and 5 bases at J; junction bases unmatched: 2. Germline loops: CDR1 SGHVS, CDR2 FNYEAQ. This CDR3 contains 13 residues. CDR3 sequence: CASSLGLADEQYF. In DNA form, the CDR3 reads TGTGCCAGCAGCTTAGGGCTAGCGGACGAGCAGTACTTC.

The CDR3 protein is CASSIGTSGRVGELFF. CDR3 nucleotide sequence: TGTGCCAGTAGTATCGGGACTAGCGGGAGGGTCGGGGAGCTGTTTTTT. V is TRBV19 and J is TRBJ2-2; 16 positions match TRBD2. Per germline, CDR1 LNHDA and CDR2 SQIVND (reference sequence). With V trimmed by 3 bases and J by 7 bases, 2 bases remained unmatched. The CDR3 loop spans 16 amino acids.

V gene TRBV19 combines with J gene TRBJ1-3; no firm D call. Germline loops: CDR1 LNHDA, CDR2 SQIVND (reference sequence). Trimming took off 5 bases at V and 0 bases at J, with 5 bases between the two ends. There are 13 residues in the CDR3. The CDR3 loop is CASSQSSGNTIYF. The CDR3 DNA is TGTGCCAGTAGTCAAAGCTCTGGAAACACCATATATTTT. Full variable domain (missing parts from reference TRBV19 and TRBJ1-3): DGGITQSPKYLFRKEGQNVTLSCEQNLNHDAMYWYRQDPGQGLRLIYYSQIVNDFQKGDIAEGYSVSREKKESFPLTVTSAQKNPTAFYLCASSQSSGNTIYFGEGSWLTVV.

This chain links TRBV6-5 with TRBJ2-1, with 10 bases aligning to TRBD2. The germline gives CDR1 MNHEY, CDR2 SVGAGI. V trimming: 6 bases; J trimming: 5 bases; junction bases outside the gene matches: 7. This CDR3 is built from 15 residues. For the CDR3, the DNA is TGTGCCAGCAGACGAGGACTAGCGGACAACAATGAGCAGTTCTTC. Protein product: CASRRGLADNNEQFF.

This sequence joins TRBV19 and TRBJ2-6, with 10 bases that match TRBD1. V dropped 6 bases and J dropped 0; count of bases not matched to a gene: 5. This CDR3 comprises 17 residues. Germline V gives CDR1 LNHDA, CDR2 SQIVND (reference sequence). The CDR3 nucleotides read TGTGCCAGTAGCCCGGACAGGGGGGTCTCTGGGGCCAACGTCCTGACTTTC. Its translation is CASSPDRGVSGANVLTF.

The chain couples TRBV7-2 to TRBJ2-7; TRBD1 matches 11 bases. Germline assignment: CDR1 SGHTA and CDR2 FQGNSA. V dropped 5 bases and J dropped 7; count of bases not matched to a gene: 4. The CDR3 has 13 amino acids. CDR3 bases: TGTGCCAGCAGCGGGACAGGGGGAGGGGAGCAGTACTTC. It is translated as CASSGTGGGEQYF.

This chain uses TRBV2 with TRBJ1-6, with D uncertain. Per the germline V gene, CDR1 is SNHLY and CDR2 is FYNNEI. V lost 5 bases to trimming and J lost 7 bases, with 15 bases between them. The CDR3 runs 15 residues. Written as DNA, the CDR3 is TGTGCCAGCAGTCCCCGTTATGGAGAAAATTCACCCCTCCACTTT. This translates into CASSPRYGENSPLHF.

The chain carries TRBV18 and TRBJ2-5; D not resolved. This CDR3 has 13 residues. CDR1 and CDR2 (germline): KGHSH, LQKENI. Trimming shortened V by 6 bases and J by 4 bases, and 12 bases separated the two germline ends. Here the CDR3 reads CASSPASGETQYF. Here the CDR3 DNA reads TGTGCCAGCTCCCCGGCTAGTGGAGAGACCCAGTACTTC. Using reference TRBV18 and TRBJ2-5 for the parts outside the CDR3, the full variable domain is NAGVMQNPRHLVRRRGQEARLRCSPMKGHSHVYWYRQLPEEGLKFMVYLQKENIIDESGMPKERFSAEFPKEGPSILRIQQVVRGDSAAYFCASSPASGETQYFGPGTRLLVL.

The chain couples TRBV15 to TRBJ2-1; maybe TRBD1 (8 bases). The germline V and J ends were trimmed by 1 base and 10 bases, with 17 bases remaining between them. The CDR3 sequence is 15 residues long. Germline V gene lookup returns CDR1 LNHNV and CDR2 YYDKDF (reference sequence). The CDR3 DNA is TGTGCCACCAGCAGAGTCCTAGGACAGGGAGGGGAGCAGTTCTTC. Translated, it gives CATSRVLGQGGEQFF.

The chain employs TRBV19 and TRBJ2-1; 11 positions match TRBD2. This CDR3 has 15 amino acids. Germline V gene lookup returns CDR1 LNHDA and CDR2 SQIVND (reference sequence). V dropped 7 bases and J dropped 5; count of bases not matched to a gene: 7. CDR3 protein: CASTPIAGGNNEQFF. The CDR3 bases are TGTGCCAGTACCCCCATAGCGGGAGGGAACAATGAGCAGTTCTTC.

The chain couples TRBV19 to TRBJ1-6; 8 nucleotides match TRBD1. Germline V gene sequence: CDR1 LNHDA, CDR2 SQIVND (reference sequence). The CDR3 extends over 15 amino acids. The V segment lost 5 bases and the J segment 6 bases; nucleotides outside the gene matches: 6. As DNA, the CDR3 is TGTGCCAGTAGTCCCGGACAGGGAATTAATTCACCCCTCCACTTT. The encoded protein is CASSPGQGINSPLHF. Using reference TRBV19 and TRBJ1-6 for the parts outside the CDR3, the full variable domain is DGGITQSPKYLFRKEGQNVTLSCEQNLNHDAMYWYRQDPGQGLRLIYYSQIVNDFQKGDIAEGYSVSREKKESFPLTVTSAQKNPTAFYLCASSPGQGINSPLHFGNGTRLTVT.

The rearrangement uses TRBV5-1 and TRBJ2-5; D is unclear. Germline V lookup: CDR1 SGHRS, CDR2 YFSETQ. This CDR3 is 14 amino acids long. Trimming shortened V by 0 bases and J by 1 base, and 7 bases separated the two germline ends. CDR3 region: CASSLVGGQETQYF. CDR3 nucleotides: TGCGCCAGCAGCTTGGTGGGCGGCCAAGAGACCCAGTACTTC.

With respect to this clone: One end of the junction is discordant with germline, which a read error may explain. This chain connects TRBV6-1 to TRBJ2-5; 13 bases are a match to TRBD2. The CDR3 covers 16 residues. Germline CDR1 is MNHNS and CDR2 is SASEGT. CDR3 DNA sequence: TGTGCCAGCAGCGAAGGACTAGCGGGAGCCCAAGAGACCCAGTACTTC. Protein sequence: CASSEGLAGAQETQYF.

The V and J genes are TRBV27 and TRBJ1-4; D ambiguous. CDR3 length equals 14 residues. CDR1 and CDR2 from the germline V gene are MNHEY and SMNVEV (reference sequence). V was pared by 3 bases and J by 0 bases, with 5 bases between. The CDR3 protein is CASSFSPTNEKLFF. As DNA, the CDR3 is TGTGCCAGCAGTTTCTCCCCAACTAATGAAAAACTGTTTTTT.

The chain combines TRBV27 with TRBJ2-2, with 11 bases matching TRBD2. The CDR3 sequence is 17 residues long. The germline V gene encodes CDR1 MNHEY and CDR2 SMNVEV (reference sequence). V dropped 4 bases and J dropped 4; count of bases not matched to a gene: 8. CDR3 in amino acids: CASSSPPLAGVTGELFF. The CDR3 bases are TGTGCCAGCAGTTCCCCTCCACTAGCGGGAGTCACCGGGGAGCTGTTTTTT.

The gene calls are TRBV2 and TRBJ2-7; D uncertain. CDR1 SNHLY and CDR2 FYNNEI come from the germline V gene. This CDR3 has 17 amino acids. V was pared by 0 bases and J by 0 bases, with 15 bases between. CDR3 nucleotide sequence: TGTGCCAGCAGTGAAGCCTCAAAGCGTCTGAGCTCCTACGAGCAGTACTTC. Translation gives CASSEASKRLSSYEQYF.

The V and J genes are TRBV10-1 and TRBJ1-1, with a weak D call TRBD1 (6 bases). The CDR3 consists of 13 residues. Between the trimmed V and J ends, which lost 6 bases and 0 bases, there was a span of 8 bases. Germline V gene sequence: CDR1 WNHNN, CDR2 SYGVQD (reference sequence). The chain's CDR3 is CASSRGMNTEAFF. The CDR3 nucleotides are TGCGCCAGCAGCAGGGGTATGAACACTGAAGCTTTCTTT.

The CDR3 DNA reads as TGCGCCAGCAGCTTGGGGGGGAGCCTTAATGAAAAACTGTTTTTT. As protein: CASSLGGSLNEKLFF. V gene TRBV5-1 combines with J gene TRBJ1-4, with D possibly TRBD1 on 5 matching bases. Germline CDR1 reads SGHRS; CDR2 reads YFSETQ. V lost 0 bases, J lost 4 bases, and 10 bases lay in between. The CDR3 runs 15 residues.

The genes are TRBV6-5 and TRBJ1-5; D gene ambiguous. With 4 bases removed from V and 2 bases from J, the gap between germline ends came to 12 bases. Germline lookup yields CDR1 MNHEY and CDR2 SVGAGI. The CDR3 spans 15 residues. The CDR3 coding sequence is TGTGCCAGCAGTTGGAGTAGGCGAGGCAATCAGCCCCAGCATTTT. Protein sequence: CASSWSRRGNQPQHF.

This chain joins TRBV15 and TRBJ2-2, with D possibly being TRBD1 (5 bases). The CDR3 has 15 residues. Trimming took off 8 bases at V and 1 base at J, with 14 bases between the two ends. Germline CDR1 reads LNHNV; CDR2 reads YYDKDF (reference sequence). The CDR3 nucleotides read TGTGCCACCTCAATTGAAGGGGAGAACACCGGGGAGCTGTTTTTT. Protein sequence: CATSIEGENTGELFF.

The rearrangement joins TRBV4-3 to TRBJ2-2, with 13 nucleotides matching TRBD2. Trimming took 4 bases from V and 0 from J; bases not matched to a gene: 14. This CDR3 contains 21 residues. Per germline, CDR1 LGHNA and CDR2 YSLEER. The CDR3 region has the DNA TGCGCCAGCAGCCCCCAAAGTGGACAGGGACTAGCGGGGACGAACACCGGGGAGCTGTTTTTT. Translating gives CASSPQSGQGLAGTNTGELFF.

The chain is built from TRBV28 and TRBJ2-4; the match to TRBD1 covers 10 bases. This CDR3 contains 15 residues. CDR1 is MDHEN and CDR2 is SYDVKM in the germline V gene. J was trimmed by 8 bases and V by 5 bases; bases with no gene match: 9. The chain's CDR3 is CASSATGQGSYIQYF. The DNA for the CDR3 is TGTGCCAGCAGTGCCACGGGACAGGGGTCGTACATTCAGTACTTC.

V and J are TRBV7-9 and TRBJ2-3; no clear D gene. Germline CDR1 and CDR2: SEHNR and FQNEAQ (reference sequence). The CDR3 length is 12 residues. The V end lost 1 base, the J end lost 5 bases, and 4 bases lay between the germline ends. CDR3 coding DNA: TGTGCCAGCAGCTTAGTGAAAGATACGCAGTATTTT. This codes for CASSLVKDTQYF.

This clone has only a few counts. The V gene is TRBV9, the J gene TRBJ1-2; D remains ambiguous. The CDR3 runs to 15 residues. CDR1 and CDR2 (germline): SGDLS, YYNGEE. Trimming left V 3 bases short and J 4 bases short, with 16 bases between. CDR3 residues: CASSAWAADPYGYTF. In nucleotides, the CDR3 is TGTGCCAGCAGCGCGTGGGCCGCAGACCCCTATGGCTACACCTTC. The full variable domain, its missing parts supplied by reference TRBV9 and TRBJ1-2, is DSGVTQTPKHLITATGQRVTLRCSPRSGDLSVYWYQQSLDQGLQFLIQYYNGEERAKGNILERFSAQQFPDLHSELNLSSLELGDSALYFCASSAWAADPYGYTFGSGTRLTVV.

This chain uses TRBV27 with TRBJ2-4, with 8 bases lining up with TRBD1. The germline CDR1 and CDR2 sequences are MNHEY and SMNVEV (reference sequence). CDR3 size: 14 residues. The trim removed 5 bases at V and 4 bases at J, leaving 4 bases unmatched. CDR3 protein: CASSADRGKNIQYF. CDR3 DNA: TGTGCCAGCAGTGCAGACAGGGGTAAAAACATTCAGTACTTC.

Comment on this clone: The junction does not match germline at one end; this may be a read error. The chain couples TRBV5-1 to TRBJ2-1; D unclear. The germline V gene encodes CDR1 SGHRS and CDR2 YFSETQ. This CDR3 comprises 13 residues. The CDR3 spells CASSLAVYSEQFF. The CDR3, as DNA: TGCGCCAGCAGCTTGGCCGTTTACAGTGAGCAGTTCTTC.

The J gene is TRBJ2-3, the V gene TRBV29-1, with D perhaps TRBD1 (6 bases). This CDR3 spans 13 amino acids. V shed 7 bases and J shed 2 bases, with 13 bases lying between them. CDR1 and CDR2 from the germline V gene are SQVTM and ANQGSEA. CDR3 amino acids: CSGATGYTDTQYF. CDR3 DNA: TGCAGCGGCGCCACAGGGTACACAGATACGCAGTATTTT.

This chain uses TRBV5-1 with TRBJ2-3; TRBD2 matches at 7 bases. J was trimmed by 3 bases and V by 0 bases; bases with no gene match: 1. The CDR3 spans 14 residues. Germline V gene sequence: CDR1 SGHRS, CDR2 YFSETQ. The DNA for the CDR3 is TGCGCCAGCAGCTTGGACGGGAGGACAGATACGCAGTATTTT. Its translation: CASSLDGRTDTQYF.

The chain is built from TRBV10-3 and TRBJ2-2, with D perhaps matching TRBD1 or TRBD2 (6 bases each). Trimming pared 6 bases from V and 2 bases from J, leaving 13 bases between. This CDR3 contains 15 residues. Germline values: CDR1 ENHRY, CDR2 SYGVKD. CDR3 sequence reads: CAISRGGDNTGELFF. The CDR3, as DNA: TGTGCCATCAGCAGGGGCGGGGATAACACCGGGGAGCTGTTTTTT.

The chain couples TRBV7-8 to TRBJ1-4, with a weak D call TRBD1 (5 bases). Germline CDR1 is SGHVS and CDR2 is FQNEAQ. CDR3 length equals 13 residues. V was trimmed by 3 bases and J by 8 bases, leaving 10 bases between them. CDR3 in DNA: TGTGCCAGCAGCTTGGGACTGGGGGAAAAACTGTTTTTT. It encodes CASSLGLGEKLFF.

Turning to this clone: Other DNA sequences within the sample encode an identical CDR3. The CDR3 DNA sequence: TGTGCCAGCAGTTCGGACAGGGGGCCCTACGAGCAGTACTTC. It yields the protein CASSSDRGPYEQYF. This chain links TRBV27 with TRBJ2-7, with TRBD1 identical over 11 bases. The V segment lost 4 bases and the J segment 2 bases; nucleotides outside the gene matches: 1. Germline loops: CDR1 MNHEY, CDR2 SMNVEV (reference sequence). The CDR3 length is 14 residues.